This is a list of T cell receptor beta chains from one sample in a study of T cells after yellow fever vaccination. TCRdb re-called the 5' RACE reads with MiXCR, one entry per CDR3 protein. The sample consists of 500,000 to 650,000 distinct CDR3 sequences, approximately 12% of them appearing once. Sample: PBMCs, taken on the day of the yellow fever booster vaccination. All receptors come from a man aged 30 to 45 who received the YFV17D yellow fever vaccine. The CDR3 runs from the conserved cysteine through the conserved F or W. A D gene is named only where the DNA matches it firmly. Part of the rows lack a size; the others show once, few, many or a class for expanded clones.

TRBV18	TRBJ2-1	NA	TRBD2	TGTGCCAGCTCCCAATCAATTAGCGGGATTCACAATGAGCAGTTCTTC	CASSQSISGIHNEQFF
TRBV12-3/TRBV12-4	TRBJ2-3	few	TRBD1	TGTGCCAGCAGCCCTACAGGGGCAGAAACAGATACGCAGTATTTT	CASSPTGAETDTQYF
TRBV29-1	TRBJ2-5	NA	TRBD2	TGCAGCGTTAAAAGACTAGCAGGAATGGAGACCCAGTACTTC	CSVKRLAGMETQYF
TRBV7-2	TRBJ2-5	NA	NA	TGTGCCAGCAGCTTACTGGGACCCGCCGGGGAGACCCAGTACTTC	CASSLLGPAGETQYF
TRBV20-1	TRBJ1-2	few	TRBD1	TGCAGTGCTAGTAACAGGGGTCACTATGGCTACACCTTC	CSASNRGHYGYTF
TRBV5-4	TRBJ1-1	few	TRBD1	TGTGCCAGCAGCTTCCCAGGGGGCCTTAACACTGAAGCTTTCTTT	CASSFPGGLNTEAFF
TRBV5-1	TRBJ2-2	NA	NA	TGCGCCAGCAGCTTGATCCCCTCCGGGAGCACCGGGGAGCTGTTTTTT	CASSLIPSGSTGELFF
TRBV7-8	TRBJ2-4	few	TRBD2	TGTGCCAGCAGCTCTCCGGGACTAGCGGGATGGTCCACCAAAAACATTCAGTACTTC	CASSSPGLAGWSTKNIQYF
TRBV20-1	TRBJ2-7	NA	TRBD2	TGCAGTGCTCCTTCGCTACTAGCGATGGGGGAGCAGTACTTC	CSAPSLLAMGEQYF
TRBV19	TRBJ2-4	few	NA	TGTGCCAGTAGTATAGTAGGTGGACTAGCCAAAAACATTCAGTACTTC	CASSIVGGLAKNIQYF
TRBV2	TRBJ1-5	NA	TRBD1	TGTGCCAGCAGTGAAAGGCAGGGGGCCCTAAAAGCCCAGCATTTT	CASSERQGALKAQHF
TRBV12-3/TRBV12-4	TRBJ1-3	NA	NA	TGTGCCAGCAGCATGGGAAACACCATATATTTT	CASSMGNTIYF
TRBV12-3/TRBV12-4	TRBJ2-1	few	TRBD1	TGTGCCAGCAGCAGGGGGCTAGAGGATGAGCAGTTCTTC	CASSRGLEDEQFF
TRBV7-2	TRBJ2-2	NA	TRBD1	TGTGCCAGCAGCTTAGCAGGACAGGGGGGCGGGGAGCTGTTTTTT	CASSLAGQGGGELFF
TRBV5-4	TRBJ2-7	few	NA	TGTGCCAGCAGCTTGAGTAGTGGTAAGCAGTACTTC	CASSLSSGKQYF
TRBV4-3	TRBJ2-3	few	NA	TGCGCCAGCAGCCCGGGCCCGAGCCTAGAAACAGATACGCAGTATTTT	CASSPGPSLETDTQYF
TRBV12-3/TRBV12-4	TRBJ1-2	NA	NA	TGTGCCAGCAGTTTGGGCGCGGCCGCTACCGGGGGGGGCTACACCTTC	CASSLGAAATGGGYTF
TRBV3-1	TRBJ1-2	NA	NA	TGTGCCAGCAGCCAGCCGGGCGCTAATGGCTACACCTTC	CASSQPGANGYTF
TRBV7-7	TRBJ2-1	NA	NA	TGTGCCAGCAGCTTAGTACGGAGTGGGTTCTACAATGAGCAGTTCTTC	CASSLVRSGFYNEQFF
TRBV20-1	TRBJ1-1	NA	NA	TGCAGTGCTAGAGAAGTAGGGAGGGGAACTGAAGCTTTCTTT	CSAREVGRGTEAFF
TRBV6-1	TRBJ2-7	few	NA	TGTGCCAGCAAATTGGGAATGGGGACCTACGAGCAGTACTTC	CASKLGMGTYEQYF
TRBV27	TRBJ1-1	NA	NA	TGTGCCAGCAGTCGACAGACAGGCCGGGGCACTGAAGCTTTCTTT	CASSRQTGRGTEAFF
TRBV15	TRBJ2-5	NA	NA	TGTGCCACCAGCAAAACAGGGAGGGGAGAGACCCAGTACTTC	CATSKTGRGETQYF
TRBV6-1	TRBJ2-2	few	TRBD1	TGTGCCAGCAGAGCAAGCGGACAGGGGTCGTCGACCGGGGAGCTGTTTTTT	CASRASGQGSSTGELFF
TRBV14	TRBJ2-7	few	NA	TGTGCCAGCAGCCAAAGGGACCCCTCCTACGAGCAGTACTTC	CASSQRDPSYEQYF
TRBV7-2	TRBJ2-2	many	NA	TGTGCCAGCAGCTTAGTGGGTAACACCGGGGAGCTGTTTTTT	CASSLVGNTGELFF
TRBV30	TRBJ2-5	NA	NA	TGTGCCTGGAGTGTATTTGGAGGGGGCGCAGAGACCCAGTACTTC	CAWSVFGGGAETQYF
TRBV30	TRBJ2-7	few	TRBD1	TGTGCCTGGAGTAAGACAGGGACGTACGAGCAGTACTTC	CAWSKTGTYEQYF
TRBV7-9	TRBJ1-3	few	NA	TGTGCCAGCAGCTTAAAGGTTGACACTGGAAACACCATATATTTT	CASSLKVDTGNTIYF
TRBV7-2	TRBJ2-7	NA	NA	TGTGCCAGCAGCTCTACCGGGTCTCCTTACTACGAGCAGTACTTC	CASSSTGSPYYEQYF
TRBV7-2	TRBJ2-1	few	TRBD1	TGTGCCAGCAGCGCGACAGGGGGCCGCAATGAGCAGTTCTTC	CASSATGGRNEQFF
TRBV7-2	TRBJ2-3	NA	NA	TGTGCCAGCACCCGACAGGTCGGGGGCTTGGATACGCAGTATTTT	CASTRQVGGLDTQYF
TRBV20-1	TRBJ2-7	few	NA	TGCAGTGCTCGGGCCTTTCCCGAGCAGTACTTC	CSARAFPEQYF
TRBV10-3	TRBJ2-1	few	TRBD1	TGTGCCATAGACAGGGGAGGCAATGAGCAGTTCTTC	CAIDRGGNEQFF